Listed here are 29 T cell receptor beta chains from one sample, sequenced in a study of cytomegalovirus exposure and HLA in healthy donors. The primer mix had 60 Vbeta and 13 Jbeta primers. Generated by immunoSEQ multiplex PCR, the TCRdb table keeps only in-frame clones and is missing some. The repertoire has approximately 140,000 clones, roughly four fifths of them found once; the top ten carry around 6.4%. Specimen: PBMCs. Receptor source: a woman between 40 and 55 years old in good health and CMV-seropositive.

The chain carries TRBV2 and TRBJ2-2, with D hard to call. The V end lost 2 bases, the J end lost 5 bases, and 21 bases lay between the germline ends. Germline V gene lookup returns CDR1 SNHLY and CDR2 FYNNEI. The CDR3 runs 18 residues. CDR3 region: CASSELSASVVGTGELFF. The CDR3 region has the DNA TGTGCCAGCAGTGAACTCTCAGCGAGTGTTGTTGGGACCGGGGAGCTGTTTTTT.

The chain couples TRBV10-1 to TRBJ1-6; D ambiguous. The V gene lost 3 bases and the J gene lost 7 bases, with 7 bases spanning the gap. This CDR3 contains 13 residues. Looked up from germline, CDR1 is WNHNN and CDR2 is SYGVQD (reference sequence). The CDR3 bases are TGCGCCAGCAGTGAACAGACGAATTCACCCCTCCACTTT. The encoded protein is CASSEQTNSPLHF.

The genes are TRBV7-6 and TRBJ2-7, with D unclear. V lost 1 base to trimming and J lost 4 bases, with 8 bases between them. This CDR3 contains 13 residues. Per germline, CDR1 SGHVS and CDR2 FNYEAQ. CDR3 region: CASSLESKYEQYF. DNA of the CDR3: TGTGCCAGCAGCTTAGAGAGTAAATACGAGCAGTACTTC.

The J gene is TRBJ2-2, the V gene TRBV28, with D maybe TRBD2 (6 bases). Germline CDR1 reads MDHEN; CDR2 reads SYDVKM. The CDR3 runs 15 residues. V was cut by 7 bases and J by 7 bases, with 19 bases left in between. Here the CDR3 DNA reads TGTGCCAGCATTGCGGGGACTCTCGAGGGCGGGGAGCTGTTTTTT. Translation gives CASIAGTLEGGELFF.

CDR3 in amino acids: CASTVDRVTTDTQYF. CDR3 in DNA: TGTGCCAGCACCGTCGACAGGGTGACGACAGATACGCAGTATTTT. This sequence joins TRBV6-1 and TRBJ2-3; TRBD1 matches 7 bases. The ends lost 7 bases at V and 3 bases at J; junction bases unmatched: 10. CDR3 length: 15 amino acids. Germline V gene lookup returns CDR1 MNHNS and CDR2 SASEGT.

Remarks on this clone: At one of its ends the junction is not consistent with the germline gene, which may arise from a read error. The gene calls are TRBV7-8 and TRBJ1-5, with D uncertain. In germline, CDR1 is SGHVS, CDR2 FQNEAQ. This CDR3 comprises 15 residues. The DNA for the CDR3 is TGTGCCAGCAGCACGCGACGGGGTAGGAATCGGCCCCAGCATTTT. Translated: CASSTRRGRNRPQHF.

The chain combines TRBV30 with TRBJ2-7; D remains ambiguous. This CDR3 comprises 14 residues. Germline CDR1 is GTSNPN and CDR2 is SVGIG (reference sequence). V shed 6 bases and J shed 0 bases, with 15 bases lying between them. The CDR3 region is CACPVGATSYEQYF. In DNA, the CDR3 is TGTGCCTGCCCTGTGGGCGCAACCTCCTACGAGCAGTACTTC.

This sequence joins TRBV18 and TRBJ2-7, with TRBD1 matching over 7 bases. CDR3 size: 15 residues. The germline gives CDR1 KGHSH, CDR2 LQKENI. Unmatched junction bases numbered 9, after V lost 4 bases and J lost 3 bases. The CDR3 here is CASSRRQGGDYEQYF. CDR3 DNA sequence: TGTGCCAGCTCACGGAGACAGGGTGGTGACTACGAGCAGTACTTC. Full variable domain (missing parts from reference TRBV18 and TRBJ2-7): NAGVMQNPRHLVRRRGQEARLRCSPMKGHSHVYWYRQLPEEGLKFMVYLQKENIIDESGMPKERFSAEFPKEGPSILRIQQVVRGDSAAYFCASSRRQGGDYEQYFGPGTRLTVT.

This sequence joins TRBV2 and TRBJ1-5, with 7 bases that match TRBD1. J was trimmed by 6 bases and V by 8 bases; bases with no gene match: 7. The CDR3 is 13 amino acids. The V gene's germline CDR1 is SNHLY and CDR2 FYNNEI. The CDR3 DNA follows: TGTGCCAGCGACTGGGACAGCGGTCAGCCCCAGCATTTT. Translation gives CASDWDSGQPQHF.

The genes are TRBV25-1 and TRBJ2-7; 8 nucleotides align to TRBD2. The CDR3 length is 14 residues. V trimming: 2 bases; J trimming: 3 bases; junction bases outside the gene matches: 3. The germline V gene encodes CDR1 MGHDK and CDR2 SYGVNS. DNA for the CDR3: TGTGCCAGCAGTGAACGGGAGGGCCTCTACGAGCAGTACTTC. Translated: CASSEREGLYEQYF.

The table lists this clone with many counts. The chain uses TRBV5-1 and TRBJ1-1, with a weak D call TRBD1 (6 bases). This CDR3 is built from 15 residues. Germline V CDR1 and CDR2: SGHRS, YFSETQ. V was cut by 0 bases and J by 2 bases, with 11 bases left in between. DNA of the CDR3: TGCGCCAGCAGCTTGGTTCCACAGGGAAACACTGAAGCTTTCTTT. Its protein is CASSLVPQGNTEAFF.

This chain joins TRBV28 and TRBJ1-2, with D perhaps matching TRBD1 (5 bases). The CDR3 has 16 amino acids. V gave up 3 bases and J gave up 6 bases, with 20 bases separating them. CDR1 MDHEN and CDR2 SYDVKM come from the germline V gene. CDR3 DNA: TGTGCCAGCAGTTTCCCAAGCCGCTTAGACAGAAATGGCTACACCTTC. It translates to CASSFPSRLDRNGYTF.

This chain links TRBV5-6 with TRBJ1-2; a possible D gene is TRBD1 (5 bases). Trimming stripped 4 bases from V and 6 bases from J, with 16 bases between. From germline, CDR1 is SGHDT and CDR2 YYEEEE. The CDR3 length is 14 residues. The CDR3 protein is CASSPYGGGNGYTF. In DNA, the CDR3 is TGTGCCAGCAGCCCTTACGGGGGGGGAAATGGCTACACCTTC.

The chain uses TRBV5-4 and TRBJ1-1; no definite D call. The CDR3 consists of 14 residues. Trimming pared 6 bases from V and 2 bases from J, leaving 14 bases between. The V gene's germline CDR1 is SGHNT and CDR2 YYREEE (reference sequence). CDR3 sequence (DNA): TGTGCCAGCATATCGTCCGGGGTTAACACTGAAGCTTTCTTT. Translating it yields CASISSGVNTEAFF.

This clone counts as medium-sized. V gene TRBV19 combines with J gene TRBJ1-5, with D unclear. There are 12 residues in the CDR3. Trimming pared 6 bases from V and 7 bases from J, leaving 10 bases between. CDR1 and CDR2 from the germline V gene are LNHDA and SQIVND (reference sequence). The CDR3 nucleotides are TGTGCCAGTAGATATACGACACAGCCCCAGCATTTT. Translating it yields CASRYTTQPQHF.

The chain has TRBV5-1 and TRBJ1-6, with unresolved D. The CDR3 has 17 residues. The V and J ends lost 4 bases and 8 bases respectively, with 22 bases between them. Germline-derived CDR1 and CDR2 are SGHRS and YFSETQ. CDR3 DNA sequence: TGCGCCAGCAGCACGGGAGCCACCTCGGGGAGTGATTCACCCCTCCACTTT. This encodes CASSTGATSGSDSPLHF.

The rearrangement uses TRBV18 and TRBJ2-5; the D gene is possibly TRBD1 (5 bases). The CDR3 spans 13 residues. Looked up from germline, CDR1 is KGHSH and CDR2 is LQKENI. V lost 3 bases, J lost 3 bases, and 8 bases lay in between. CDR3 nucleotide sequence: TGTGCCAGCTCACCCGCCAGGGAAGAGACCCAGTACTTC. Translating gives CASSPAREETQYF.

This sequence joins TRBV13 and TRBJ1-5; D is unresolved. The CDR3 length is 13 residues. V lost 1 base and J lost 4, with 5 bases in between. Germline CDR1 reads PRHDT; CDR2 reads FYEKMQ (reference sequence). The CDR3 DNA sequence: TGTGCCAGCAGCTTAGAACGGAATCAGCCCCAGCATTTT. Translated, it gives CASSLERNQPQHF.

In regard to this clone: Distinct nucleotide sequences in the sample also encode this CDR3. This sequence joins TRBV30 and TRBJ2-7; D perhaps matches TRBD1 (6 bases). The V end lost 3 bases, the J end lost 6 bases, and 12 bases lay between the germline ends. The CDR3 runs to 12 residues. Germline-derived CDR1 and CDR2 are GTSNPN and SVGIG (reference sequence). CDR3 loop: CAWSRQVSEQYF. In DNA, the CDR3 is TGTGCCTGGAGCCGACAGGTTTCCGAGCAGTACTTC.

Regarding this clone: Other DNA sequences from this sample encode an identical CDR3 as well. The genes are TRBV29-1 and TRBJ1-1; 12 nucleotides agree with TRBD1. The CDR3 length is 16 residues. Trimming took 3 bases from V and 5 from J; bases not matched to a gene: 10. Per germline, CDR1 SQVTM and CDR2 ANQGSEA. The CDR3: CSVDMGQGASVTEAFF. CDR3 DNA sequence: TGCAGCGTTGACATGGGACAGGGGGCATCGGTTACTGAAGCTTTCTTT. Full variable domain (rest looked up from reference TRBV29-1 and TRBJ1-1): SAVISQKPSRDICQRGTSLTIQCQVDSQVTMMFWYRQQPGQSLTLIATANQGSEATYESGFVIDKFPISRPNLTFSTLTVSNMSPEDSSIYLCSVDMGQGASVTEAFFGQGTRLTVV.

Here the CDR3 DNA reads TGTGCCAGCAGCCTTCTACTGAGTGAGCAGTACTTC. It is translated as CASSLLLSEQYF. V and J are TRBV5-8 and TRBJ2-7; unclear D gene. The ends were cut back, 4 bases at V and 7 bases at J, with 12 bases in the middle. CDR1 and CDR2 (germline): SGHTS, YDEGEE. There are 12 residues in the CDR3.

This clone was seen more than once but under ten times. The chain has TRBV5-1 and TRBJ1-2; 8 bases match TRBD1. The CDR3 is made up of 16 amino acids. V gave up 4 bases and J gave up 2 bases; unmatched junction bases: 10. The germline CDR1 and CDR2 sequences are SGHRS and YFSETQ. CDR3 sequence: CASSGGQGINNYGYTF. CDR3 nucleotides: TGCGCCAGCAGCGGCGGACAGGGTATTAACAACTATGGCTACACCTTC.

The chain carries TRBV7-9 and TRBJ2-7; the match to TRBD2 covers 12 bases. Trimming removed 3 bases from V and 6 bases from J; junction bases left unmatched: 3. The CDR3 contains 14 residues. The germline V gene has CDR1 SEHNR and CDR2 FQNEAQ (reference sequence). The CDR3 is CASSFGLAGPEQYF. The CDR3 DNA follows: TGTGCCAGCAGCTTCGGACTAGCGGGGCCCGAGCAGTACTTC.

The chain recombines TRBV18 with TRBJ1-1; D is unclear. There are 12 residues in the CDR3. CDR1 is KGHSH and CDR2 is LQKENI in the germline V gene. Trimming took 6 bases from V and 3 from J, leaving 8 bases between them. The CDR3 reads CASSSTHTEAFF. CDR3 nucleotides: TGTGCCAGCTCTTCAACACACACTGAAGCTTTCTTT.

V gene TRBV6-1 combines with J gene TRBJ2-7; a possible D gene is TRBD2 (5 bases). This CDR3 contains 13 residues. Germline V CDR1 and CDR2: MNHNS, SASEGT. V lost 3 bases and J 6 bases, leaving 12 bases between the germline ends. The DNA of the CDR3 is TGTGCCAGCAGTGATGGGCAGCTAGCCGAGCAGTACTTC. Its protein product is CASSDGQLAEQYF.

This clone was counted a single time. The CDR3 region has the DNA TGCGCCAGCAGCTTGGGACACCTCTACGAGCAGTACTTC. It codes for CASSLGHLYEQYF. The rearrangement links TRBV5-1 to TRBJ2-7; unclear D gene. Trimming pared 0 bases from V and 3 bases from J, leaving 7 bases between. This CDR3 has 13 amino acids. Per the germline V gene, CDR1 is SGHRS and CDR2 is YFSETQ.

Notes on this clone: A junction boundary mismatches the germline segment, possibly from a read error. The chain links TRBV7-7 to TRBJ2-5, with D possibly TRBD1 on 6 matching bases. CDR1 is SSHAT, CDR2 FNYEAQ, per germline (reference sequence). The CDR3 spans 15 residues. CDR3 coding DNA: TGTGCTAGCAGCTTAAAGGGGGTTGGTCAAGAGACCCAGTACTTC. This encodes CASSLKGVGQETQYF.

This clone was detected only a few times. The chain carries TRBV7-8 and TRBJ1-5; 7 positions match TRBD1. This CDR3 is 14 amino acids long. V gave up 4 bases and J gave up 4 bases; unmatched junction bases: 4. In germline, CDR1 is SGHVS, CDR2 FQNEAQ. The CDR3 here is CASSSPGGNQPQHF. The CDR3 bases are TGTGCCAGCAGCTCCCCAGGGGGGAATCAGCCCCAGCATTTT.

CDR3 amino acids: CASTGLAPYEQYF. CDR3 sequence (DNA): TGTGCCAGCACTGGACTAGCCCCCTACGAGCAGTACTTC. The rearrangement joins TRBV6-5 to TRBJ2-7; 8 positions agree with TRBD2. Per germline, CDR1 MNHEY and CDR2 SVGAGI. The length of the CDR3 is 13 residues. J lost 2 bases, V lost 7 bases, and 4 bases had no gene match.